The 4 T cell receptor beta chains listed next were all sequenced from one sample in a study of blood T cell repertoires in COVID-19. TCRdb keeps only in-frame clones here, not all; method: immunoSEQ multiplex PCR. This repertoire shows some 100,000 clones, about nine tenths found once; its top ten account for 3% to 4%. The sequenced sample consisted of peripheral blood. The origin of the receptors is a woman aged 70-85 years with acute or convalescent COVID-19.

The V gene is TRBV18, the J gene TRBJ1-1, with D uncertain. V was shortened by 2 bases and J by 3 bases, with 10 bases between the two germline ends. Germline V gene sequence: CDR1 KGHSH, CDR2 LQKENI. The CDR3 totals 14 residues. CDR3 loop: CASSPESGYTEAFF. DNA of the CDR3: TGTGCCAGCTCACCAGAGTCGGGGTACACTGAAGCTTTCTTT. The full variable domain, rest sourced from reference TRBV18 and TRBJ1-1, is NAGVMQNPRHLVRRRGQEARLRCSPMKGHSHVYWYRQLPEEGLKFMVYLQKENIIDESGMPKERFSAEFPKEGPSILRIQQVVRGDSAAYFCASSPESGYTEAFFGQGTRLTVV.

V usage is TRBV11-2 and J usage is TRBJ1-4, with a possible D match to TRBD1 (6 bases). Germline CDR1 SGHAT, CDR2 FQNNGV. Trimming took 0 bases from V and 6 from J, leaving 11 bases between them. The CDR3 length is 15 residues. CDR3 DNA: TGTGCCAGCAGCTTAGATCAGGGGACCCATGAAAAACTGTTTTTT. Its translation: CASSLDQGTHEKLFF.

V gene TRBV5-1 combines with J gene TRBJ1-2; D call uncertain. Trimming cost V 5 bases and J 4 bases, with 12 bases left between them. The CDR3 loop spans 13 amino acids. CDR1 SGHRS and CDR2 YFSETQ come from the germline V gene. In DNA, the CDR3 is TGCGCCAGCAGTCAAACAGTTACCTATGGCTACACCTTC. This translates into CASSQTVTYGYTF.

The V call is TRBV14, the J call TRBJ1-1, with D perhaps TRBD1 (6 bases). Trimming cost V 3 bases and J 1 base, with 6 bases left between them. Germline V gene sequence: CDR1 SGHDN, CDR2 FVKESK. The CDR3 totals 13 residues. The CDR3 DNA sequence: TGTGCCAGCAGCCAGGGACAGAACACTGAAGCTTTCTTT. It specifies CASSQGQNTEAFF. Supplemented by reference TRBV14 and TRBJ1-1, the full variable domain reads EAGVTQFPSHSVIEKGQTVTLRCDPISGHDNLYWYRRVMGKEIKFLLHFVKESKQDESGMPNNRFLAERTGGTYSTLKVQPAELEDSGVYFCASSQGQNTEAFFGQGTRLTVV.